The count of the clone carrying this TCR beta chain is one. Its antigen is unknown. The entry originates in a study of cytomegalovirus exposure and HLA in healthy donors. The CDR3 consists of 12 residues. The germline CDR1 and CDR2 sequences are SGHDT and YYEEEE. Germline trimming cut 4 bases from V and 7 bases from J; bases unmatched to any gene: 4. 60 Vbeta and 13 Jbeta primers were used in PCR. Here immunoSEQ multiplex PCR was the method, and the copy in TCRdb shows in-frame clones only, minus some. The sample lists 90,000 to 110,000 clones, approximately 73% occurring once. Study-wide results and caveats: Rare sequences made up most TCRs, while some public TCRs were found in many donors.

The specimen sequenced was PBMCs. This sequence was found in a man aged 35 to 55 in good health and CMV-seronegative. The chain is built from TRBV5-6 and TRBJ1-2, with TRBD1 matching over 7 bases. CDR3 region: CASSPTGSGYTF. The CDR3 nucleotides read TGTGCCAGCAGCCCGACAGGGTCTGGCTACACCTTC.